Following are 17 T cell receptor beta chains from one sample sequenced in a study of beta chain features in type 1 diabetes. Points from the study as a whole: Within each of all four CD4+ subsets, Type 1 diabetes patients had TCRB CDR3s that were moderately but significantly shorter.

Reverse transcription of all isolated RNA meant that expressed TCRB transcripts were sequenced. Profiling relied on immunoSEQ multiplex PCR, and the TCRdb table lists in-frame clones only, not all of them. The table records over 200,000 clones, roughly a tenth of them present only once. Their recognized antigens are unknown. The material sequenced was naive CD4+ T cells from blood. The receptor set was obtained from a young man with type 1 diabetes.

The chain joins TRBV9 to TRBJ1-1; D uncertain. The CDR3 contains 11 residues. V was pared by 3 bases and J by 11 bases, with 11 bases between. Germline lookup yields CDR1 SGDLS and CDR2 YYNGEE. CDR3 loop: CASSGPGGAFF. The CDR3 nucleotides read TGTGCCAGCAGCGGTCCTGGAGGCGCTTTCTTT.

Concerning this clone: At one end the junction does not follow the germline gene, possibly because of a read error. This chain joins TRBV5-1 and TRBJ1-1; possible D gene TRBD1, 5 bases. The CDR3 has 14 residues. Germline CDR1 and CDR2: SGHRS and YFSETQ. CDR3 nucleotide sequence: TGCGCCAGCAGCTTGGAGGGGCTGAATACTGAAGCTTTCTTT. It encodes CASSLEGLNTEAFF.

The chain's CDR3 is CASSRTGIAKNIQYF. Written as DNA, the CDR3 is TGTGCCAGCAGCCGAACAGGGATAGCCAAAAACATTCAGTACTTC. The V call is TRBV11-2, the J call TRBJ2-4; tentatively, D is TRBD1 (6 bases). The CDR3 sequence is 15 residues long. Trimming took 5 bases from V and 0 from J, leaving 11 bases between them. Germline CDR1 SGHAT, CDR2 FQNNGV.

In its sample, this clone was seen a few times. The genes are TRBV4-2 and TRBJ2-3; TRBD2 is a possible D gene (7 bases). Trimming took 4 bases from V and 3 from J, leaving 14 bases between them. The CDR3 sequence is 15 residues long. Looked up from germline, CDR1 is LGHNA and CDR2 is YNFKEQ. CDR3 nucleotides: TGTGCCAGCAGCCTCGGGGGGCCCGAGACAGATACGCAGTATTTT. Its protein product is CASSLGGPETDTQYF.

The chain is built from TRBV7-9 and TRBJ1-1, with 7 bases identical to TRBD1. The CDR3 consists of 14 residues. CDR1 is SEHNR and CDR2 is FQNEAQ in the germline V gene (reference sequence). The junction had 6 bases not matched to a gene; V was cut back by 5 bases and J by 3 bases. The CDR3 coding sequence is TGTGCCAGCAGCGCAGGGGGTTGGGACACTGAAGCTTTCTTT. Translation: CASSAGGWDTEAFF.

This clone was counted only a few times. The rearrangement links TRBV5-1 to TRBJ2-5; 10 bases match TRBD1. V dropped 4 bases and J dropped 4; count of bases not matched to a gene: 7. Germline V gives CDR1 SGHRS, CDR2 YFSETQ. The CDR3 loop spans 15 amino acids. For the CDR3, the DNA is TGCGCCAGCAGCACCCGGGACAGGGGAGGAGAGACCCAGTACTTC. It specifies CASSTRDRGGETQYF.

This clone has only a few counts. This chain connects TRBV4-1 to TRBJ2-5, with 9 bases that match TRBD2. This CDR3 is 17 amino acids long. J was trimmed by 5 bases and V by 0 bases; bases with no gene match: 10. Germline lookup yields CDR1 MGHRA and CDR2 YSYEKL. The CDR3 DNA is TGCGCCAGCAGCCAAGATTCCGCGCGGGGGGGGTTGGAGACCCAGTACTTC. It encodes CASSQDSARGGLETQYF.

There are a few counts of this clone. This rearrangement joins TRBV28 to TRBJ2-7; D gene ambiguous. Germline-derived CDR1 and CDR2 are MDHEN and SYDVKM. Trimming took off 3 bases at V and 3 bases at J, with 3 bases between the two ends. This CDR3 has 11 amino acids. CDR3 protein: CASSFLYEQYF. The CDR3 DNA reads TGTGCCAGCAGTTTTCTCTACGAGCAGTACTTC.

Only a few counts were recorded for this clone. As DNA, the CDR3 is TGTGCCAGCAGCTTAGATGGGGTCACCGGGAGAAATGGCTACACCTTC. As protein: CASSLDGVTGRNGYTF. The chain carries TRBV7-2 and TRBJ1-2; D is unclear. Germline CDR1 SGHTA, CDR2 FQGNSA. The V and J ends lost 1 base and 6 bases respectively, with 18 bases between them. The CDR3 has 16 residues.

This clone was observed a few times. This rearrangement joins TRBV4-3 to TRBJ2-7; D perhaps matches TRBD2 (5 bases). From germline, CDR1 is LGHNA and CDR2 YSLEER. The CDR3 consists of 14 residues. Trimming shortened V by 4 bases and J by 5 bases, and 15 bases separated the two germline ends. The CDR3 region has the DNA TGCGCCAGCAGCCTCAGGACGGACTCGAACGAGCAGTACTTC. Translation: CASSLRTDSNEQYF.

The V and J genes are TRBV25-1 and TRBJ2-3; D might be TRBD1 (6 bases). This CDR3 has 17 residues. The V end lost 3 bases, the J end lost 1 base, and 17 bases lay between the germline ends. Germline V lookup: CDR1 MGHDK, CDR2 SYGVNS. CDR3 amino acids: CASSDHRDLWGTDTQYF. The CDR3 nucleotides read TGTGCCAGCAGTGACCACAGGGACCTGTGGGGCACAGATACGCAGTATTTT.

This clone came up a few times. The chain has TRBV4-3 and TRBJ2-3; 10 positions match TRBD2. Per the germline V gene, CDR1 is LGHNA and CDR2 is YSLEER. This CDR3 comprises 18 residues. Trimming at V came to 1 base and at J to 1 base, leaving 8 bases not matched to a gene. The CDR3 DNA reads TGCGCCAGCAGCCAAGCGGCTAGCGGGGGAATACGCACAGATACGCAGTATTTT. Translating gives CASSQAASGGIRTDTQYF.

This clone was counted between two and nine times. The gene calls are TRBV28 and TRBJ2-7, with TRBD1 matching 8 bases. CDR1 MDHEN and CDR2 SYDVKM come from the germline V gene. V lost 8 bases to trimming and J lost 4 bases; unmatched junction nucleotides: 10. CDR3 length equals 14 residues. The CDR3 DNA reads TGTGCCAGCGGGAGGACAGGGTTAAGTTACGAGCAGTACTTC. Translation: CASGRTGLSYEQYF. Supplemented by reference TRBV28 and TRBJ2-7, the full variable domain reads DVKVTQSSRYLVKRTGEKVFLECVQDMDHENMFWYRQDPGLGLRLIYFSYDVKMKEKGDIPEGYSVSREKKERFSLILESASTNQTSMYLCASGRTGLSYEQYFGPGTRLTVT.

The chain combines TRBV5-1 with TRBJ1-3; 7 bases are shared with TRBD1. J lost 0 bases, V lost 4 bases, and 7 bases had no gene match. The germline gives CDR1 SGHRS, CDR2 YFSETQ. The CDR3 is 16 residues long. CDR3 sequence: CASSPRGDSSGNTIYF. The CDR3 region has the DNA TGCGCCAGCAGCCCGAGAGGGGACAGCTCTGGAAACACCATATATTTT. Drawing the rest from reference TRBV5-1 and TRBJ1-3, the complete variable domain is KAGVTQTPRYLIKTRGQQVTLSCSPISGHRSVSWYQQTPGQGLQFLFEYFSETQRNKGNFPGRFSGRQFSNSRSEMNVSTLELGDSALYLCASSPRGDSSGNTIYFGEGSWLTVV.

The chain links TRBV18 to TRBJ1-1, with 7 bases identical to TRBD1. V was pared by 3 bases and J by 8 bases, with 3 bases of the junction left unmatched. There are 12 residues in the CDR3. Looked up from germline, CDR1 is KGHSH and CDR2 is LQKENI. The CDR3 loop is CASSPRQGEAFF. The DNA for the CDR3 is TGTGCCAGCTCACCCCGACAGGGAGAAGCTTTCTTT.

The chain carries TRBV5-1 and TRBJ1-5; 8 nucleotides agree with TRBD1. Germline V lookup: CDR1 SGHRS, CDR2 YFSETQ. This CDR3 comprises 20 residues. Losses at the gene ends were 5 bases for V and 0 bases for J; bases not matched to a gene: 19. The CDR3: CASSPSLRTGKHNSNQPQHF. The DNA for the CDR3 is TGCGCCAGCAGTCCTTCCCTCAGGACAGGGAAGCACAATAGCAATCAGCCCCAGCATTTT. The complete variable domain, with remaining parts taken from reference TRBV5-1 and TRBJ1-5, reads KAGVTQTPRYLIKTRGQQVTLSCSPISGHRSVSWYQQTPGQGLQFLFEYFSETQRNKGNFPGRFSGRQFSNSRSEMNVSTLELGDSALYLCASSPSLRTGKHNSNQPQHFGDGTRLSIL.

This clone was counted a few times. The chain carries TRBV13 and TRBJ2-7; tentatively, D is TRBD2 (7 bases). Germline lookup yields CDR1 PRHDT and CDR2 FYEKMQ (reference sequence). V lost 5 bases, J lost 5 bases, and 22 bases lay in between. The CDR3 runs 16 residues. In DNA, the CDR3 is TGTGCCAGCAGCGAAATTGGTCGGCGGGGGCTCAACGAGCAGTACTTC. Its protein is CASSEIGRRGLNEQYF.